This T cell receptor beta chain was captured by sequencing in a study of Ad26.COV2.S vaccination and SARS-CoV-2 variants. Study-level results: Compared with placebo recipients, vaccine recipients had higher spike-specific TCR breadth.

Of note for this clone: No antigen is known for it. A much more abundant neighbour one base away suggests this may be a read error. Other nucleotide sequences in the sample specify the same CDR3.

Only in-frame clones appear in the TCRdb table, and some are missing; sequencing was by immunoSEQ multiplex PCR. The sample holds some 320,000 clones, around 84% seen once. Treatment of the sample: 15 to 20 received Ad26.COV2.S at low or high dose, single or two shots; several received placebo; per-sample allocation not given. Sample collection was performed on day 63 after the first vaccine or placebo injection. The sample in question was peripheral blood, obtained in a trial of Ad26.COV2.S vaccine versus placebo. This receptor was identified in a person aged 18-60 years who received the Ad26.COV2.S COVID-19 vaccine or a placebo.

The CDR3 is CASSGGLNTEAFF. Written as DNA, the CDR3 is TGTGCCAGCAGTGGGGGGTTGAACACTGAAGCTTTCTTT. This chain connects TRBV9 to TRBJ1-1; a possible D gene is TRBD1 (5 bases). V lost 5 bases, J lost 0 bases, and 8 bases lay in between. The germline gives CDR1 SGDLS, CDR2 YYNGEE. This CDR3 region has 13 residues.